The sequence of this T cell receptor (beta chain) was determined in a study of T cell responses to AZD1222 COVID-19 vaccine. Study-level points and caveats: Per reports, nearly half of all spike-specific TCRs target regions that are unmutated in variants. Only five or six individuals given AZD1222 were seropositive at baseline. Receipt of two AZD1222 doses was followed by a rise in Spike-specific TCR breadth and depth.

V shed 5 bases and J shed 3 bases, with 14 bases lying between them. The CDR3 runs 14 residues. The germline gives CDR1 LNHDA, CDR2 SQIVND (reference sequence). Pooled in the analysis were second doses at about 4 or about 12 weeks. Concerning this clone itself: What it recognizes is unknown.

The protocol was immunoSEQ multiplex PCR, while the TCRdb copy is restricted to in-frame clones and leaves out a portion. The sample has roughly 180,000 clones; approximately 93% are singletons. The starting material was peripheral blood, obtained 28 days after the second AZD1222 dose. The V gene is TRBV19, the J gene TRBJ2-7; D uncertain. The TCR comes from an adult who received the AZD1222 COVID-19 vaccine. Here the CDR3 reads CASSRPGLYYEQYF. The CDR3 DNA sequence: TGTGCCAGTAGTCGACCTGGGCTTTACTACGAGCAGTACTTC.